A selection of T cell receptor beta chains follows, all from one sample in a study of CD8 T cells in Susac syndrome. TCRdb reanalysed the immunoSEQ multiplex PCR reads using MiXCR and keeps one entry per CDR3 protein. This table holds hundreds of thousands of distinct CDR3 sequences, roughly 94% found once. The specimen sequenced was CD4+ T cells from PBMCs. The receptors originated from a human donor with multiple sclerosis. Each CDR3 is given with its conserved first and last residue. The order of the fields is J gene, V gene, CDR3 protein.

j_call: TRBJ2-3; v_call: TRBV29-1; cdr3_aa: CSVEVTGGADTQYF
j_call: TRBJ2-3; v_call: TRBV15; cdr3_aa: CATSRGQGLDDTQYF
j_call: TRBJ1-1; v_call: TRBV29-1; cdr3_aa: CSARTGGDSDTEAFF
j_call: TRBJ2-3; v_call: TRBV20-1; cdr3_aa: CSAHPAGVWDTQYF
j_call: TRBJ2-1; v_call: TRBV29-1; cdr3_aa: CSVGLAGDNNEQFF
j_call: TRBJ1-1; v_call: TRBV29-1; cdr3_aa: CSVQKPGSAFF
j_call: TRBJ2-1; v_call: TRBV9; cdr3_aa: CASSVTSGVDEQFF
j_call: TRBJ2-3; v_call: TRBV27; cdr3_aa: CASSPSFAGGSFTDTQYF
j_call: TRBJ2-5; v_call: TRBV15; cdr3_aa: CATSRNPLGPRRGLETQYF
j_call: TRBJ2-4; v_call: TRBV2; cdr3_aa: CASSDSYIQYF
j_call: TRBJ2-7; v_call: TRBV7-9; cdr3_aa: CASSFPPSTEQYF
j_call: TRBJ1-2; v_call: TRBV11-2; cdr3_aa: CASSLDPTGGSHGYTF
j_call: TRBJ2-7; v_call: TRBV3-1; cdr3_aa: CASGSGGASEQYF
j_call: TRBJ2-1; v_call: TRBV29-1; cdr3_aa: CSVEDPGTEQFF
j_call: TRBJ2-7; v_call: TRBV7-9; cdr3_aa: CASSPTNYEQYF
j_call: TRBJ2-2; v_call: TRBV29-1; cdr3_aa: CSGQQGGTGELFF
j_call: TRBJ2-1; v_call: TRBV6-6; cdr3_aa: CASSRPAPNEQFF
j_call: TRBJ1-5; v_call: TRBV6-1; cdr3_aa: CASTPTGNQPQHF
j_call: TRBJ1-6; v_call: TRBV30; cdr3_aa: CAWSEGGNISPLHF
j_call: TRBJ2-1; v_call: TRBV12-3/TRBV12-4; cdr3_aa: CASSPPGTSGYNEQFF
j_call: TRBJ2-3; v_call: TRBV7-2; cdr3_aa: CASSLNGGVDTQYF
j_call: TRBJ1-1; v_call: TRBV29-1; cdr3_aa: CSVEAGGTEAFF
j_call: TRBJ1-4; v_call: TRBV18; cdr3_aa: CASSPRDIGEKLFF
j_call: TRBJ2-7; v_call: TRBV20-1; cdr3_aa: CSALGRTYEQYF
j_call: TRBJ2-2; v_call: TRBV30; cdr3_aa: CAWKLEGYTGELFF
j_call: TRBJ2-7; v_call: TRBV7-9; cdr3_aa: CASSSGLRWRYF
j_call: TRBJ2-5; v_call: TRBV12-3/TRBV12-4; cdr3_aa: CASRTDGESYTQYF
j_call: TRBJ2-3; v_call: TRBV29-1; cdr3_aa: CSVEAPSGGALDTQYF
j_call: TRBJ2-5; v_call: TRBV20-1; cdr3_aa: CSARRRETQYF
j_call: TRBJ2-5; v_call: TRBV5-6; cdr3_aa: CASSLVPAEETQYF
j_call: TRBJ1-1; v_call: TRBV12-3/TRBV12-4; cdr3_aa: CASSMDGGGTEAFF
j_call: TRBJ2-3; v_call: TRBV30; cdr3_aa: CASRRAADTQYF
j_call: TRBJ2-5; v_call: TRBV7-9; cdr3_aa: CASSEDSWGTQYF
j_call: TRBJ2-1; v_call: TRBV20-1; cdr3_aa: CSASGVSSYNEQFF
j_call: TRBJ1-5; v_call: TRBV6-1; cdr3_aa: CASRMGLQIHQPQHF
j_call: TRBJ1-4; v_call: TRBV20-1; cdr3_aa: CSARLTSEKLFF
j_call: TRBJ2-4; v_call: TRBV5-4; cdr3_aa: CASSLTDQPSGKNIQYF
j_call: TRBJ1-5; v_call: TRBV30; cdr3_aa: CAWSTPGWTGYQPQHF
j_call: TRBJ1-1; v_call: TRBV12-3/TRBV12-4; cdr3_aa: CASSPRLNTEAFF
j_call: TRBJ2-3; v_call: TRBV20-1; cdr3_aa: CSAREGRTDTQYF
j_call: TRBJ2-3; v_call: TRBV29-1; cdr3_aa: CSAGSSPDTQYF
j_call: TRBJ2-5; v_call: TRBV28; cdr3_aa: CASTLPGSETQYF
j_call: TRBJ1-1; v_call: TRBV5-1; cdr3_aa: CASSLRDRAEDTEAFF
j_call: TRBJ2-1; v_call: TRBV20-1; cdr3_aa: CSAEAGGGGKFF
j_call: TRBJ2-1; v_call: TRBV29-1; cdr3_aa: CSVTGLAGAAYNEQFF
j_call: TRBJ1-6; v_call: TRBV30; cdr3_aa: CAWSQGQDNSPLHF
j_call: TRBJ2-7; v_call: TRBV29-1; cdr3_aa: CSVEAGLHSEEQYF
j_call: TRBJ1-6; v_call: TRBV11-2; cdr3_aa: CASSLDYGYNSPLHF
j_call: TRBJ2-4; v_call: TRBV3-1; cdr3_aa: CASSHTRAKNIQYF
j_call: TRBJ2-5; v_call: TRBV12-2; cdr3_aa: CASRRETRDLEETQYF
j_call: TRBJ2-1; v_call: TRBV12-3/TRBV12-4; cdr3_aa: CASSLKVESEQFF